One and the same sample provided the 7 T cell receptor beta chains below, sequenced in a study of response to subunit inactivated influenza vaccine. From the RT-PCR reads, TCRdb called clonotypes with MiXCR, one entry per CDR3 protein. The data contain approximately 300,000 distinct CDR3 sequences, approximately 20% of them singletons. The specimen comprised PBMCs from blood, sampled about 20 months after vaccination. These receptors all stem from a man aged 50 to 69 who received an inactivated influenza vaccine.

There are many counts of this clonotype. The V and J genes are TRBV12-3 or TRBV12-4 and TRBJ1-6; unclear D gene. V was cut by 2 bases and J by 9 bases, with 14 bases left in between. The CDR3 runs 15 residues. The CDR3 region has the DNA TGTGCCAGCAGTTTAACCCCGGGGTTCGGTTCACCCCTCCACTTT. It codes for CASSLTPGFGSPLHF.

This clonotype was counted between two and nine times. The chain has TRBV3-1 and TRBJ2-1; maybe TRBD2 (5 bases). The CDR3 sequence is 16 residues long. Deletions cut 1 base from V and 10 bases from J, with 20 bases between. Germline V gene sequence: CDR1 LGHDT, CDR2 YNNKEL (reference sequence). The CDR3: CASSQVLGATVGEQFF. DNA for the CDR3: TGTGCCAGCAGCCAAGTTTTGGGAGCAACGGTAGGAGAGCAGTTCTTC.

This sequence joins TRBV6-5 and TRBJ2-5, with 8 bases lining up with TRBD2. The V and J ends lost 2 bases and 5 bases, in that order; junction bases with no gene match: 7. The CDR3 sequence is 15 residues long. Germline V gene lookup returns CDR1 MNHEY and CDR2 SVGAGI. In nucleotides, the CDR3 is TGTGCCAGCAGTTACGGCAGCGGGGGCGGCGAGACCCAGTACTTC. It yields the protein CASSYGSGGGETQYF.

This rearrangement joins TRBV29-1 to TRBJ2-7, with 7 bases aligning to TRBD2. J was trimmed by 0 bases and V by 8 bases; bases with no gene match: 7. This CDR3 has 13 residues. Germline V gene data show CDR1 as SQVTM and CDR2 as ANQGSEA. The CDR3 is CSFSGPSSYEQYF. The CDR3 DNA is TGCAGCTTTAGCGGGCCGAGCTCCTACGAGCAGTACTTC.

Ten or more counts support this clonotype. V is TRBV18 and J is TRBJ1-5; TRBD1 aligns across 7 bases. The CDR3 contains 14 residues. Germline trimming cut 6 bases from V and 5 bases from J; bases unmatched to any gene: 7. CDR1 is KGHSH and CDR2 is LQKENI in the germline V gene. CDR3 bases: TGTGCCAGCTCCCCGGACAGGATGTATCAGCCCCAGCATTTT. It codes for CASSPDRMYQPQHF.

This clonotype was counted ten times or more. The chain is built from TRBV3-1 and TRBJ1-5; D not certain. The CDR3 consists of 14 residues. V gave up 4 bases and J gave up 0 bases, with 7 bases separating them. CDR1 and CDR2 (germline): LGHDT, YNNKEL (reference sequence). The CDR3 sequence: CASSLAYSNQPQHF. Written as DNA, the CDR3 is TGTGCCAGCAGCCTAGCTTATAGCAATCAGCCCCAGCATTTT.

The chain carries TRBV12-3 or TRBV12-4 and TRBJ1-2, with no clear D. V was cut by 6 bases and J by 7 bases, with 18 bases left in between. The CDR3 has 14 residues. The DNA for the CDR3 is TGTGCCAGCAGCCCCCGACCCGAGGCCGGTGGCTACACCTTC. Protein sequence: CASSPRPEAGGYTF.